This TCR beta chain was captured in a study of lymphopenia after photon versus proton radiotherapy. Overall study findings and caveats: Under photons, naive T cells and diversity fell while effector/memory populations rose. Oligoclonal CD8+ Temra expansion after nadir drove photon patients' diversity drop. Larger post-nadir TCR diversity loss correlated inversely with survival in deceased patients. Survival link was tested only in deceased patients; proton benefit remains a possibility.

Profiled with immunoSEQ multiplex PCR; TCRdb holds only in-frame clones, not every one. The table has 15,000 or so clones, 65% to 90% seen once. This CDR3 has 17 residues. The J segment lost 1 base and the V segment lost 0 bases, leaving 4 bases of the junction unmatched. CDR1 and CDR2 from the germline V gene are KGHSH and LQKENI. Concerning this clone: No antigen is known for it.

This specimen consisted of peripheral blood, obtained from a patient treated with proton-based radiotherapy. The rearrangement uses TRBV18 and TRBJ2-3; the match to TRBD1 covers 10 bases. This receptor was identified in a man in his 70s with pancreatic cancer. CDR3 sequence reads: CASSPPVGTGGTDTQYF. CDR3 nucleotide sequence: TGTGCCAGCTCACCACCGGTGGGGACAGGGGGCACAGATACGCAGTATTTT.